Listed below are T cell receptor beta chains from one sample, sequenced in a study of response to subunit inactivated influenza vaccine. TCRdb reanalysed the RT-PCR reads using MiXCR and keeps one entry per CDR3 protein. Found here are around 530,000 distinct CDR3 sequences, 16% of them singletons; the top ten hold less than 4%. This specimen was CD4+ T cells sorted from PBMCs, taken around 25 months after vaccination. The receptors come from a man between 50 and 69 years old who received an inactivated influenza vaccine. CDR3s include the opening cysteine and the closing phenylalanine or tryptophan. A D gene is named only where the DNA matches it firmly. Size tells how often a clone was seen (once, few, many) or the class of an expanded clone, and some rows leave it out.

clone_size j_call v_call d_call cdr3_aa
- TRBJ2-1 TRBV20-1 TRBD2 CSATRTSSTYNEQFF
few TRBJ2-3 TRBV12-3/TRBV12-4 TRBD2 CASSWTSGVSSTDTQYF
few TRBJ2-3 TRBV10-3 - CAISGGKGRGGTDTQYF
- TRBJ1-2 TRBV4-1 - CASRPQGALVGDHYTF
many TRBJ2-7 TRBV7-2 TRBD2 CASSLYGRAGNEQYF
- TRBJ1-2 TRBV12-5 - CASGLAHGGVLVYGYTF
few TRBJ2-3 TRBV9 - CASSLGVGTDTQYF
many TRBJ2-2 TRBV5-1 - CASSYLVGELFF
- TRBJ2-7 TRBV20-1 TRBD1 CSASDRGKAYEQYF
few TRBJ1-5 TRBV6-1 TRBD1 CASSTGGAGNQPQHF
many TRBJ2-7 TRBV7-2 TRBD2 CASSRNSGNEQYF
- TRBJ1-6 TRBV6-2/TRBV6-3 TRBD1 CASSYAGTGMSPLHF